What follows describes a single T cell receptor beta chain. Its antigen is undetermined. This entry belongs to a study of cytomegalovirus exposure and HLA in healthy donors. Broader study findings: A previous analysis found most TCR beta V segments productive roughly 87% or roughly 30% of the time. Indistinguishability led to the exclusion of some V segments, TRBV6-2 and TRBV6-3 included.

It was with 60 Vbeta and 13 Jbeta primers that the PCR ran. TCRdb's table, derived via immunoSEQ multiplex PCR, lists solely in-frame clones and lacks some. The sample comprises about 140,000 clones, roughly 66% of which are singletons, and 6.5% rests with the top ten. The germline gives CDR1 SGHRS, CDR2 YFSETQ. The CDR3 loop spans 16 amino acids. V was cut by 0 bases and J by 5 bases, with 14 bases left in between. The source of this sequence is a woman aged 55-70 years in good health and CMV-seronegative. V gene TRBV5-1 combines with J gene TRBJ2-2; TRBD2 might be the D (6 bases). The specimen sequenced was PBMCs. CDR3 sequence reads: CASSLVGGSRTGELFF. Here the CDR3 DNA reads TGCGCCAGCAGCTTGGTTGGGGGGTCTCGAACCGGGGAGCTGTTTTTT. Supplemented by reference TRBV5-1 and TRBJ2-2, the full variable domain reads KAGVTQTPRYLIKTRGQQVTLSCSPISGHRSVSWYQQTPGQGLQFLFEYFSETQRNKGNFPGRFSGRQFSNSRSEMNVSTLELGDSALYLCASSLVGGSRTGELFFGEGSRLTVL.